This T cell receptor (beta chain) appears in the sequencing data of a study of T-cell memory formation after mild COVID-19. Germline-derived CDR1 and CDR2 are MRHNA and SNTAGT. J was trimmed by 0 bases and V by 5 bases; bases with no gene match: 7. The CDR3 spans 17 residues. One entry per CDR3 protein results from TCRdb running MiXCR on the 5' RACE reads. The data hold 150,000 to 200,000 distinct CDR3 sequences, with about 14% observed a single time. The sequenced material came from PBMCs or a T cell subset sorted from them (not recorded which). V usage is TRBV6-4 and J usage is TRBJ2-6, with 7 bases matching TRBD1. The TCR comes from an adult woman who had mild COVID-19 (a few samples of this study predate the infection). Cell type and time point are not known. Here the CDR3 DNA reads TGTGCCAGCAGTCCCAGACAGGGCGGCTCTGGGGCCAACGTCCTGACTTTC. Protein product: CASSPRQGGSGANVLTF.